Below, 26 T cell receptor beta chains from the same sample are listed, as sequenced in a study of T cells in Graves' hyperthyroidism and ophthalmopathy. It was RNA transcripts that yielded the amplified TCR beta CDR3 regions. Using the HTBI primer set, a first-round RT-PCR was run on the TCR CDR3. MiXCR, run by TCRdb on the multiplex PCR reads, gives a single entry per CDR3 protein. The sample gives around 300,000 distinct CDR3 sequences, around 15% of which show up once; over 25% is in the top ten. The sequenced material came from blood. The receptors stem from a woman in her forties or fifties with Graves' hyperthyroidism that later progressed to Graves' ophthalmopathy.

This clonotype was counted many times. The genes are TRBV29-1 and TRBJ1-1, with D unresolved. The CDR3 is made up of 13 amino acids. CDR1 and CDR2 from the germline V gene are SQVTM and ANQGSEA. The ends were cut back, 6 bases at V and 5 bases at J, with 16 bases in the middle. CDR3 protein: CSVGTRGWTEAFF. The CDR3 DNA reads TGCAGCGTGGGAACACGAGGGTGGACTGAAGCTTTCTTT. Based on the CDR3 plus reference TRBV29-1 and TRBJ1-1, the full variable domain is SAVISQKPSRDICQRGTSLTIQCQVDSQVTMMFWYRQQPGQSLTLIATANQGSEATYESGFVIDKFPISRPNLTFSTLTVSNMSPEDSSIYLCSVGTRGWTEAFFGQGTRLTVV.

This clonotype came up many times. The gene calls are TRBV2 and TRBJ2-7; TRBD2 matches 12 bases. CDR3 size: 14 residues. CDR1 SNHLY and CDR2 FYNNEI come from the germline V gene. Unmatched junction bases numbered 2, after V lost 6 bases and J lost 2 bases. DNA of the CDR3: TGTGCCAGCAGCCCTAGCGGGGGGGCCTACGAGCAGTACTTC. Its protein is CASSPSGGAYEQYF.

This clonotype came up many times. CDR3 sequence (DNA): TGCAGCGTACTGCAGGGGGCGCGAGCTTTCTTT. It translates to CSVLQGARAFF. The chain combines TRBV29-1 with TRBJ1-1; 8 nucleotides agree with TRBD1. Germline values: CDR1 SQVTM, CDR2 ANQGSEA. Losses at the gene ends were 6 bases for V and 10 bases for J; bases not matched to a gene: 7. The CDR3 covers 11 residues. The complete variable domain, with remaining parts taken from reference TRBV29-1 and TRBJ1-1, reads SAVISQKPSRDICQRGTSLTIQCQVDSQVTMMFWYRQQPGQSLTLIATANQGSEATYESGFVIDKFPISRPNLTFSTLTVSNMSPEDSSIYLCSVLQGARAFFGQGTRLTVV.

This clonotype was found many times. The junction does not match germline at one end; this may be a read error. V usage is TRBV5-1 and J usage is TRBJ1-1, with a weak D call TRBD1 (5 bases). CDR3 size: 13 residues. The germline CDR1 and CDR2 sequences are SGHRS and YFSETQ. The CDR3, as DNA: TGTGCCAGCAGTTTGGGGGGTAACACTGAAGCTTTCTTT. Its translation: CASSLGGNTEAFF.

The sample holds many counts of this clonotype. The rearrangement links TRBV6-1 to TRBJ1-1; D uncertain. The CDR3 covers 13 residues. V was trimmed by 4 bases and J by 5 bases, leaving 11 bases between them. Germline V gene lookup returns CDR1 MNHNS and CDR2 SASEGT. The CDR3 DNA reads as TGTGCCAGCAGTGCTCCGACGGGGACTGAAGCTTTCTTT. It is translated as CASSAPTGTEAFF.

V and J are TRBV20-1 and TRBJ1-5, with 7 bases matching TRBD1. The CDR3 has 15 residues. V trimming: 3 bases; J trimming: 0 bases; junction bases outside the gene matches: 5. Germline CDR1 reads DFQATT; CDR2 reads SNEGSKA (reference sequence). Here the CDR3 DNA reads TGCAGTGCTAGGCGACAGGGATTTAGCAATCAGCCCCAGCATTTT. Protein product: CSARRQGFSNQPQHF.

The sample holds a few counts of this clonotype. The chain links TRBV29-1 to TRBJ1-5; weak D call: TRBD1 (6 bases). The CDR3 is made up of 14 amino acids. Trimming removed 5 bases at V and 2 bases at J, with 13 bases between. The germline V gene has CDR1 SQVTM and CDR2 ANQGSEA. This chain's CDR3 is CSVKQGLGNQPQHF. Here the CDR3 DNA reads TGCAGCGTTAAACAGGGTTTGGGCAATCAGCCCCAGCATTTT.

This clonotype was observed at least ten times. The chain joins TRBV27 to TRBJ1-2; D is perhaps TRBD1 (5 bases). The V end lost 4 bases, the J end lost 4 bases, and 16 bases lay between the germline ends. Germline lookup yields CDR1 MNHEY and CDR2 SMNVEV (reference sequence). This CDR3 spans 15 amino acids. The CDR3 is CASSSMGPGLYGYTF. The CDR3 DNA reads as TGTGCCAGCAGTTCCATGGGGCCTGGCCTCTATGGCTACACCTTC.

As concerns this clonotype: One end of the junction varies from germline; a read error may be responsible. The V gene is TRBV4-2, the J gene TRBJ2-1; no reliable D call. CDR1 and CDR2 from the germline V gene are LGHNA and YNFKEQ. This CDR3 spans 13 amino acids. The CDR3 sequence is CASSQETDKEQFF. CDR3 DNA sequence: TGTGCCAGCAGCCAAGAAACTGACAAAGAGCAGTTCTTC.

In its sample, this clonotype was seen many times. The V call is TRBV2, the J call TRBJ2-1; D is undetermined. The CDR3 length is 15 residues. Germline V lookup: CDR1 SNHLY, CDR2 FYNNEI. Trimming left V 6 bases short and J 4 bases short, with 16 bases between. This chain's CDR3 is CASSQTPLVYNEQFF. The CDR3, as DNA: TGTGCCAGCAGCCAGACCCCCCTGGTATACAATGAGCAGTTCTTC.

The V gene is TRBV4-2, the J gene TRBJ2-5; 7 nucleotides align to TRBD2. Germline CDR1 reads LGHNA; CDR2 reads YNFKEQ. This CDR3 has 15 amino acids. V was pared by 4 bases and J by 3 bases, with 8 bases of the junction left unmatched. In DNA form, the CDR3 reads TGTGCCAGCAGCCGCAGCTCTCGGGGGGAAGAGACCCAGTACTTC. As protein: CASSRSSRGEETQYF.

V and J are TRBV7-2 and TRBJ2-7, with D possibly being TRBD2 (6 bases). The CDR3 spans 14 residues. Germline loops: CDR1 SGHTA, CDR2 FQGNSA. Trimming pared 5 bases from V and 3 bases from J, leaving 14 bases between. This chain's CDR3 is CASSPTPGVYEQYF. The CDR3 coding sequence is TGTGCCAGCAGCCCGACTCCGGGAGTCTACGAGCAGTACTTC. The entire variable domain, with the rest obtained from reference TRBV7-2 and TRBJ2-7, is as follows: GAGVSQSPSNKVTEKGKDVELRCDPISGHTALYWYRQSLGQGLEFLIYFQGNSAPDKSGLPSDRFSAERTGGSVSTLTIQRTQQEDSAVYLCASSPTPGVYEQYFGPGTRLTVT.

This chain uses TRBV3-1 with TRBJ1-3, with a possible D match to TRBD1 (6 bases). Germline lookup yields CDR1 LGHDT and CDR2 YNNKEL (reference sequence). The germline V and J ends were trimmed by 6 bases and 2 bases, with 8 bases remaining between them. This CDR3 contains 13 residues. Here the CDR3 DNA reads TGTGCCAGCAGACCAGGGGCTGGAAACACCATATATTTT. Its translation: CASRPGAGNTIYF.

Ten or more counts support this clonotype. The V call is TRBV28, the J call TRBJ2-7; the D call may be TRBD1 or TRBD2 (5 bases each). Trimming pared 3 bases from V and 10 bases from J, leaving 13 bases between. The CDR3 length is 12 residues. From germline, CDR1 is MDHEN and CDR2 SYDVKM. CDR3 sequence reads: CASSLGEGSQYF. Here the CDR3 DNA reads TGTGCCAGCAGTTTGGGCGAGGGGAGTCAGTACTTC.

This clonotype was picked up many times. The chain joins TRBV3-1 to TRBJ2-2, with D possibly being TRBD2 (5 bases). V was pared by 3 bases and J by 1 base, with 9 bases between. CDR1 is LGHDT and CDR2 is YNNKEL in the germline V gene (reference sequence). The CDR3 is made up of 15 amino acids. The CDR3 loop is CASSHEGVNTGELFF. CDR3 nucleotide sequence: TGTGCCAGCAGCCACGAGGGCGTGAACACCGGGGAGCTGTTTTTT. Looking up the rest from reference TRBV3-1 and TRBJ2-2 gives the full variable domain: DTAVSQTPKYLVTQMGNDKSIKCEQNLGHDTMYWYKQDSKKFLKIMFSYNNKELIINETVPNRFSPKSPDKAHLNLHINSLELGDSAVYFCASSHEGVNTGELFFGEGSRLTVL.

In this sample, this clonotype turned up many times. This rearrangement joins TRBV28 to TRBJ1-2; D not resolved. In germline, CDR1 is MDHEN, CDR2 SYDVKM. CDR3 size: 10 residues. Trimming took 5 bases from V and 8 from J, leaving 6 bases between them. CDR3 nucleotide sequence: TGTGCCAGCAGTCGGGTGGGCTACACCTTC. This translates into CASSRVGYTF.

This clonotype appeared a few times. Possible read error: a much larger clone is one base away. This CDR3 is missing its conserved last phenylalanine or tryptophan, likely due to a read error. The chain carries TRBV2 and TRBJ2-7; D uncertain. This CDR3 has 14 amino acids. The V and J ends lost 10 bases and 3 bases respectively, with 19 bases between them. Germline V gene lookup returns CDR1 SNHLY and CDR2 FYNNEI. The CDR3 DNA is TGTGCCACCGCCTATACGGACGCCGTCTACGAGCAGTACCTC. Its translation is CATAYTDAVYEQYL.

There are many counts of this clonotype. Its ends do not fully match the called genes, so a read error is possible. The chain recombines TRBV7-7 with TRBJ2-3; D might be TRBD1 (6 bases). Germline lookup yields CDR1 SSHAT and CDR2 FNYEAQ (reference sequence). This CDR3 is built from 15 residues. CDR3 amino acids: CASSRSTGPGDTQYF. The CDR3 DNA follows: TGTGCTAGCAGCCGATCCACAGGGCCCGGAGATACGCAGTATTTT. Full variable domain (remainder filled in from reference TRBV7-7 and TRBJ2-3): GAGVSQSPRYKVTKRGQDVTLRCDPISSHATLYWYQQALGQGPEFLTYFNYEAQPDKSGLPSDRFSAERPEGSISTLTIQRTEQRDSAMYRCASSRSTGPGDTQYFGPGTRLTVL.

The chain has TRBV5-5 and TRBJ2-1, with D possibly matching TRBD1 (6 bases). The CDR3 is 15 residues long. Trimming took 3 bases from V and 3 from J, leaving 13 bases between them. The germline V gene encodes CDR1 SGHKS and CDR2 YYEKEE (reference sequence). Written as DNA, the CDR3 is TGTGCCAGCAGCTCCACAGGGTTAGGCTACAATGAGCAGTTCTTC. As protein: CASSSTGLGYNEQFF.

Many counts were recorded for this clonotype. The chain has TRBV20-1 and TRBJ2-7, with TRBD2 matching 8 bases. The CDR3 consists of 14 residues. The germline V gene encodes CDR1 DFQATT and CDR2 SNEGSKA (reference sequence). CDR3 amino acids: CSSPGSGSRYEQYF. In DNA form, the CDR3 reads TGCAGCTCCCCGGGAAGCGGGAGCAGGTACGAGCAGTACTTC.

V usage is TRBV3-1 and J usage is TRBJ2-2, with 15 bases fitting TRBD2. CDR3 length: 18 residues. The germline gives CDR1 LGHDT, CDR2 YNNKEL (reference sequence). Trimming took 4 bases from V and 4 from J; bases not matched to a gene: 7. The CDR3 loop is CASSLGTSGRWGTGELFF. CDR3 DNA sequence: TGTGCCAGCAGCCTAGGGACTAGCGGGAGGTGGGGCACCGGGGAGCTGTTTTTT.

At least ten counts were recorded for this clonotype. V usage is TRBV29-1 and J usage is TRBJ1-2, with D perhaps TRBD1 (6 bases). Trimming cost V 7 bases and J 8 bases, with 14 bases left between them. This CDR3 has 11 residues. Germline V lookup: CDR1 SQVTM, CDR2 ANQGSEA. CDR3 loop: CSATTGHGYTF. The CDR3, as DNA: TGCAGCGCAACCACAGGGCACGGCTACACCTTC.

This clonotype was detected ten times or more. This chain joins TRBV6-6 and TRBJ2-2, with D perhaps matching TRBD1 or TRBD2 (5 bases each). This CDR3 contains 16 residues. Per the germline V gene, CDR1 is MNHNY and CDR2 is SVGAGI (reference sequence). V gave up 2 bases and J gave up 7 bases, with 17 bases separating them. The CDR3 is CASSYRQGGRDGELFF. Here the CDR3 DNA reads TGTGCCAGCAGTTACCGGCAGGGCGGGCGTGACGGGGAGCTGTTTTTT.

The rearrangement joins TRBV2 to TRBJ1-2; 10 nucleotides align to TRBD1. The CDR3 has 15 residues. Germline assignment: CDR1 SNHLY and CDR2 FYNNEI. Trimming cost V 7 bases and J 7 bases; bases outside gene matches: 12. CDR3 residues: CASTESGTGDSGYTF. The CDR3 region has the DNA TGTGCCAGCACCGAATCCGGGACAGGGGATTCTGGCTACACCTTC.

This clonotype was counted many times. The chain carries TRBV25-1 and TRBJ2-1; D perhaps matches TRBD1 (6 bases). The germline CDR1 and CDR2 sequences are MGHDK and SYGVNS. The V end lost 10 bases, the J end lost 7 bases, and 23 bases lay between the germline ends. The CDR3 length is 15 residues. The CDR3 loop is CATSNPRGLVNEQFF. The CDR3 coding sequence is TGTGCCACCAGCAATCCGAGGGGGTTGGTGAATGAGCAGTTCTTC.

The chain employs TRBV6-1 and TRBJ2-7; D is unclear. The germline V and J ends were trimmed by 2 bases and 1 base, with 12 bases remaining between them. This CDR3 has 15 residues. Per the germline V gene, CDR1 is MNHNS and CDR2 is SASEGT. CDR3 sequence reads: CASSEMTNLSYEQYF. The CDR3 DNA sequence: TGTGCCAGCAGTGAAATGACCAACCTTTCCTACGAGCAGTACTTC.